The clone carrying this T cell receptor beta chain is termed medium-sized. Its antigen is currently unknown. Per the study methods: What underpinned the distant-metastasis classifier for papillary thyroid cancer was the set of CDR3 differences across clinicopathological groups. TCRdb re-called the PCR reads through MiXCR. What appears here as the V and J calls and clone size reflects TCRdb's work, not the paper's. Of about 42,000 clones listed, around 10% are singletons. The record originates from a study of metastatic and nonmetastatic thyroid tumors. Study-level information: Repertoire comparison spanned blood and tumor or nodule tissue of malignant and benign thyroid patients. Study-wide points: Significantly higher TCR beta diversity was reportedly seen in malignant thyroid tumors than benign nodules, in blood and tumor.

Among the patients, none had received any treatment before thyroid surgery. With 5 bases removed from V and 4 bases from J, the gap between germline ends came to 18 bases. Germline CDR1 and CDR2: MDHEN and SYDVKM. This CDR3 has 15 amino acids. The rearrangement joins TRBV28 to TRBJ2-7, with a possible D match to TRBD1 (6 bases). Input material: blood. The clonotype comes from a male donor with papillary thyroid cancer or a benign thyroid nodule (not recorded which). Some clones in this sample may be carry-over from other donors' samples. DNA for the CDR3: TGTGCCAGCAGTACCTCCCTAACAGGGCTGTACGAGCAGTACTTC. Protein: CASSTSLTGLYEQYF.